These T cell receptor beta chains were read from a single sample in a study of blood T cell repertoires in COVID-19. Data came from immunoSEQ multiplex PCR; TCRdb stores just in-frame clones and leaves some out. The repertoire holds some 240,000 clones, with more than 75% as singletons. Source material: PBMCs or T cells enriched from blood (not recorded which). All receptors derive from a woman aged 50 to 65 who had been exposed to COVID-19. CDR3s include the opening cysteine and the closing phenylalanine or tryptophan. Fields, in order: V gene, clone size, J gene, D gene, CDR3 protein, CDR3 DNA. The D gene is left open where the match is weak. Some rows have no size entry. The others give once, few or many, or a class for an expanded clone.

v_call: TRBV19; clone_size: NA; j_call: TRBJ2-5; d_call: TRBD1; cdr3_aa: CATHRGETQYF; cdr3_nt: TGTGCCACACACAGGGGGGAGACCCAGTACTTC
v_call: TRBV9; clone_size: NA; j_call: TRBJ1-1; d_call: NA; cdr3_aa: CASSVGVTGTKNTEAFF; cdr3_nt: TGTGCCAGCAGCGTAGGGGTAACCGGGACAAAGAACACTGAAGCTTTCTTT
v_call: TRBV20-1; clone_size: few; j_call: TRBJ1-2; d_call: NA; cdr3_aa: CSASRQAPYGYTF; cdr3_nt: TGCAGTGCTAGTCGACAGGCCCCATATGGCTACACCTTC
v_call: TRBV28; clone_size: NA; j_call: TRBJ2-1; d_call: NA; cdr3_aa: CASSLTGWYNEQFF; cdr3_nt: TGTGCCAGCAGTTTGACGGGGTGGTACAATGAGCAGTTCTTC
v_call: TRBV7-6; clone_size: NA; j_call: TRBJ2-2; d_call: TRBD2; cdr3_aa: CASSLDSAGGPGELFF; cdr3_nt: TGTGCCAGCAGCTTAGACTCAGCGGGGGGGCCCGGGGAGCTGTTTTTT
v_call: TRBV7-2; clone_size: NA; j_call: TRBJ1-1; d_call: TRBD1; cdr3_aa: CASSFEGLRQGATEAFF; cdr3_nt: TGTGCCAGCAGCTTCGAGGGCCTACGACAGGGAGCCACTGAAGCTTTCTTT
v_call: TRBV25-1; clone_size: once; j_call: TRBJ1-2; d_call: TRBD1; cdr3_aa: CASSPLDRAHRGYTF; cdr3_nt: TGTGCCAGCAGTCCCCTGGACAGGGCACATAGGGGCTACACCTTC
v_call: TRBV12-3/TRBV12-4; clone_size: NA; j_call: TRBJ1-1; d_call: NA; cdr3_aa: CASSFSGNTEAFF; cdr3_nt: TGTGCCAGCAGTTTTTCGGGAAACACTGAAGCTTTCTTT
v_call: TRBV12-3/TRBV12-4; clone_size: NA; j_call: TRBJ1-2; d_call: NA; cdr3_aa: CASTSTGSYGYTF; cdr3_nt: TGTGCCAGCACCTCGACAGGTTCCTATGGCTACACCTTC
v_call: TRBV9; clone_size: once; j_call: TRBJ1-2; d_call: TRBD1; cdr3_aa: CASSVGQGADGYTF; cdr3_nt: TGTGCCAGCAGCGTCGGACAGGGGGCCGATGGCTACACCTTC
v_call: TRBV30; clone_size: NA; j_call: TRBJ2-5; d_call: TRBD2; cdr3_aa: CAWSERGGFFGETQYF; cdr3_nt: TGTGCCTGGAGTGAACGGGGGGGCTTCTTTGGGGAGACCCAGTACTTC
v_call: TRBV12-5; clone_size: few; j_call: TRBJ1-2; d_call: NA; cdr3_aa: CASGFGGAYGYTF; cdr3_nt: TGTGCTAGTGGTTTTGGAGGGGCCTATGGCTACACCTTC
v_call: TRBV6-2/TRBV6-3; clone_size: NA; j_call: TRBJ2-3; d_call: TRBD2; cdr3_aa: CASSWASGRSTDTQYF; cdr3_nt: TGTGCCAGCAGTTGGGCTAGCGGACGTAGCACAGATACGCAGTATTTT
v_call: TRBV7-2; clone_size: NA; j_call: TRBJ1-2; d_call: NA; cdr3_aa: CASSLARQDHYGYTF; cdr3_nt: TGTGCCAGCAGCTTAGCTAGACAGGACCACTATGGCTACACCTTC
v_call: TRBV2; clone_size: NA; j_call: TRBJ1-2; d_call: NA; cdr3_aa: CASSVDSRAYGYTF; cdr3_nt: TGTGCCAGCAGTGTTGATAGCCGAGCCTATGGCTACACCTTC
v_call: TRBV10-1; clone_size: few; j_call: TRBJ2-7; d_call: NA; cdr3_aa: CASSPGPTREQYF; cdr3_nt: TGCGCCAGCAGCCCCGGCCCGACTCGCGAGCAGTACTTC
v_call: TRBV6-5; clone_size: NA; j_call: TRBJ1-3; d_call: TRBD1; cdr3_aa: CASRLGQGANTIYF; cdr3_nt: TGTGCCAGCAGACTGGGACAGGGGGCAAACACCATATATTTT
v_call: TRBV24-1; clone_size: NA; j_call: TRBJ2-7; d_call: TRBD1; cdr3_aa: CATVCGTGDYEQYF; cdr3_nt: TGTGCCACCGTTTGCGGGACAGGGGACTACGAGCAGTACTTC